This is a list of T cell receptor beta chains from one sample in a study of blood T cell repertoires in COVID-19. The method was immunoSEQ multiplex PCR; TCRdb's version includes in-frame clones alone and lacks a portion of them. The table shows under 200,000 clones, with around 82% occurring only once. Sequenced input: PBMCs or T cells enriched from blood (not recorded which). Receptor source: a woman aged 60-75 years with acute COVID-19. CDR3s include the opening cysteine and the closing phenylalanine or tryptophan. The D gene is left open where the match is weak. The size of a clone is reported for some rows only, either as once, few or many, or as a class for expanded clones.

D gene,CDR3 length,clone size,V gene,J gene,CDR3 DNA,CDR3 protein
NA,17,NA,TRBV10-3,TRBJ1-1,TGTGCCATCAGTGAGTTCAGTGGAGGGGAGGTGAGAACTGAAGCTTTCTTT,CAISEFSGGEVRTEAFF
NA,15,NA,TRBV6-5,TRBJ2-5,TGTGCCAGCAGTTGGACAGAACAGTACCAAGAGACCCAGTACTTC,CASSWTEQYQETQYF
NA,13,few,TRBV4-1,TRBJ2-7,TGCGCCAGCAGCCAAGGGGCCTACTACGAGCAGTACTTC,CASSQGAYYEQYF
TRBD1,14,NA,TRBV3-1/TRBV3-2,TRBJ1-1,TGTGCCAGCAGCCAAGTAGGGGGCGACACTGAAGCTTTCTTT,CASSQVGGDTEAFF
NA,12,NA,TRBV12-3/TRBV12-4,TRBJ2-2,TGTGCCAGCAGTCGGGACACCGGGGAGCTGTTTTTT,CASSRDTGELFF
NA,14,NA,TRBV6-2/TRBV6-3,TRBJ1-2,TGTGCCAGCAGTTACGTAGAGACATACTATGGCTACACCTTC,CASSYVETYYGYTF
NA,14,NA,TRBV7-2,TRBJ1-5,TGTGCCAGCAGGTCACAGGGAGGCAATCAGCCCCAGCATTTT,CASRSQGGNQPQHF
NA,17,NA,TRBV3-1/TRBV3-2,TRBJ1-1,TGTGCCAGCAGCCAACCGAAAGGCGGAGGGTGGGTCACTGAAGCTTTCTTT,CASSQPKGGGWVTEAFF
NA,14,NA,TRBV5-1,TRBJ1-5,TGCGCCAGCAGCCGGTGGGGGGATAACCAGCCCCAGCATTTT,CASSRWGDNQPQHF
NA,13,NA,TRBV6-5,TRBJ1-1,TGTGCCAGCAGTTACCGGGGGGCGACTGAAGCTTTCTTT,CASSYRGATEAFF
NA,15,NA,TRBV6-5,TRBJ2-2,TGTGCCACCTCTCGCGAACGGGGTGTCACCGGGGAGCTGTTTTTT,CATSRERGVTGELFF
NA,15,few,TRBV6-1,TRBJ2-7,TGTGCCAGCAGTGAAGCGGACAGTAATGCCTACGAGCAGTACTTC,CASSEADSNAYEQYF
NA,13,few,TRBV7-2,TRBJ1-4,TGTGCCAGCAGCGTAAACCCCCGGGAAAAACTGTTTTTT,CASSVNPREKLFF
NA,17,NA,TRBV5-6,TRBJ1-1,TGTGCCAGCAGCTTGGCAGCCGTCCAGGGGTGGTACACTGAAGCTTTCTTT,CASSLAAVQGWYTEAFF
NA,15,few,TRBV5-1,TRBJ1-1,TGCGCCAGCAGCGCGGGACGGATCATGAACACTGAAGCTTTCTTT,CASSAGRIMNTEAFF
TRBD2,16,NA,TRBV4-3,TRBJ2-7,TGCGCCAGCAGCACCGACCTAGCGGGAGGGCCCATCAAGCAGTACTTC,CASSTDLAGGPIKQYF
TRBD1,14,once,TRBV7-2,TRBJ2-7,TGTGCCAGCACCCCGGGACAGGGCTCCTACGAGCAGTACTTC,CASTPGQGSYEQYF
NA,12,NA,TRBV28,TRBJ1-1,TGTGCCAGCACCGCAGGGTCCACTGAAGCTTTCTTT,CASTAGSTEAFF
NA,18,NA,TRBV4-3,TRBJ1-5,TGCGCCAGCAGCCAAGATATACGGGGGGCGGGCGCCGGGCGACCCCAGCATTTT,CASSQDIRGAGAGRPQHF
TRBD1,15,NA,TRBV27,TRBJ1-5,TGTGCCACCGCTGCCGGGACAGGGGGCAATCAGCCCCAGCATTTT,CATAAGTGGNQPQHF
NA,16,NA,TRBV7-2,TRBJ1-6,TGTGCCAGCAGCCTGTCGGGGGGCGTCTTAGATTCACCCCTCCACTTT,CASSLSGGVLDSPLHF
NA,14,NA,TRBV2,TRBJ1-6,TGTGCCAGCGTAGAGCAGGCCCTGGGGCCACCCCTCCACTTT,CASVEQALGPPLHF
TRBD1,18,few,TRBV5-1,TRBJ2-2,TGCGCCAGCAGCTTCCCCCCGGACAGGGGAAGTCTCACCGGGGAGCTGTTTTTT,CASSFPPDRGSLTGELFF
NA,15,once,TRBV25-1,TRBJ1-2,TGTGCCAGCAGTGAAGCAGGGCGCATAGAAAATGGCTACACCTTC,CASSEAGRIENGYTF
TRBD2,17,once,TRBV27,TRBJ2-2,TGTGCCAGCAGTTTAGGGCCCACCGGGGGGAGAACCGGGGAGCTGTTTTTT,CASSLGPTGGRTGELFF
NA,13,NA,TRBV19,TRBJ1-6,TGTGCCAGTAGTAGGAGCTATAATTCACCCCTCCACTTT,CASSRSYNSPLHF
NA,14,NA,TRBV5-8,TRBJ1-2,TGTGCCAGCAGCTTGGGTGGGAGTGACTATGGCTACACCTTC,CASSLGGSDYGYTF
NA,15,NA,TRBV7-7,TRBJ1-3,TGTGCCAGCAGCTTAAGCCGGAGCTCTGGAAACACCATATATTTT,CASSLSRSSGNTIYF
TRBD2,15,NA,TRBV3-1/TRBV3-2,TRBJ2-1,TGTGCCAGCAGTCTTGGGACTAGCGGTTACAATGAGCAGTTCTTC,CASSLGTSGYNEQFF
TRBD2,15,NA,TRBV7-9,TRBJ2-7,TGTGCCAGCAGCTCAATTAGCGGGAGGGCCTACGAGCAGTACTTC,CASSSISGRAYEQYF
TRBD2,15,NA,TRBV7-6,TRBJ2-7,TGTGCCAGCAGCTTAGACGCTAGCGGGGTCTACGAGCAGTACTTC,CASSLDASGVYEQYF
TRBD1,14,NA,TRBV19,TRBJ1-1,TGTGCCAGTAGGACCGGACAGGGGTTCGCTGAAGCTTTCTTT,CASRTGQGFAEAFF
NA,15,NA,TRBV11-2,TRBJ2-3,TGTGCCAGCAGCTCCCAGCGGCCACCCACAGATACGCAGTATTTT,CASSSQRPPTDTQYF
NA,14,once,TRBV21-1,TRBJ1-3,TGTGCCAGGCCGCGGGGAGACTCTGGAAACACCATATATTTT,CARPRGDSGNTIYF
TRBD2,16,once,TRBV28,TRBJ2-2,TGTGCCAGCAGTATACTAGCGGGTAGGACGGCCGGGGAGCTGTTTTTT,CASSILAGRTAGELFF
NA,11,NA,TRBV5-1,TRBJ2-3,TGCGCCAGCAGCTTGGAACTAACGCAGTATTTT,CASSLELTQYF
TRBD1,15,NA,TRBV28,TRBJ1-2,TGTGCCAGCAGTGCGCCGGGACAGGGAAACTATGGCTACACCTTC,CASSAPGQGNYGYTF
NA,14,NA,TRBV7-8,TRBJ2-7,TGTGCCAGCAGCTCCGCTCTAGCACTCCACGAGCAGTACTTC,CASSSALALHEQYF
TRBD2,17,NA,TRBV11-3,TRBJ2-2,TGTGCCAGCAGCTTAGCCTCCGGGACTAGCGGGACCGGGGAGCTGTTTTTT,CASSLASGTSGTGELFF
NA,14,NA,TRBV6-2/TRBV6-3,TRBJ2-7,TGTGCCAGCAGCTTCTCGGGAATCCGGAACGAGCAGTACTTC,CASSFSGIRNEQYF
NA,15,NA,TRBV5-4,TRBJ1-2,TGTGCCAGCAGCTTGGAGGGGTCGGCTAACTATGGCTACACCTTC,CASSLEGSANYGYTF
NA,16,NA,TRBV5-1,TRBJ2-2,TGCGCCAGCAGCTTGTACGAGGTTACCTACACCGGGGAGCTGTTTTTT,CASSLYEVTYTGELFF
NA,11,NA,TRBV25-1,TRBJ1-3,TGTGCCAGCAGCCCAGGAAACACCATATATTTT,CASSPGNTIYF
NA,14,NA,TRBV6-5,TRBJ1-5,TGTGCCAGCTCCCAGGCTCCCGGGGAACAGCCCCAGCATTTT,CASSQAPGEQPQHF
TRBD2,16,NA,TRBV6-2/TRBV6-3,TRBJ2-1,TGTGCCAGCAGTTACTCGGGGACTAGCGCCTACAATGAGCAGTTCTTC,CASSYSGTSAYNEQFF
TRBD1,14,NA,TRBV6-5,TRBJ2-7,TGTGCCAGCTGGGCGGGACAGGGCTCCCCCGAGCAGTACTTC,CASWAGQGSPEQYF
TRBD2,13,NA,TRBV20-1,TRBJ2-1,TGCAGTGCTAGTTTTTCGGGGGGGCGTGAGCAGTTCTTC,CSASFSGGREQFF
TRBD1,12,NA,TRBV5-4,TRBJ1-2,TGTGCCAGCAGTGGGACAGCCTATGGCTACACCTTC,CASSGTAYGYTF
TRBD1,16,NA,TRBV30,TRBJ1-2,TGTGCCTGGAGTGTAGGGACAGGGATCTCGATCTATGGCTACACCTTC,CAWSVGTGISIYGYTF
TRBD1,15,NA,TRBV6-4,TRBJ1-2,TGTGCCAGCAGCATACAGGGGGACGGAGCCTATGGCTACACCTTC,CASSIQGDGAYGYTF